The 32 T cell receptor beta chains listed next were all sequenced from one sample in a study of PD-1 blockade in classical Hodgkin lymphoma. Documented time point: cycle 4 day 1 (C4D1), after around six weeks of nivolumab. Each and every patient relapsed after autologous stem cell transplantation, and patients got differing brentuximab vedotin exposure. Sequenced by immunoSEQ multiplex PCR; TCRdb stores in-frame clones only, minus some. The sample has 31,000 or so clones, around 81% seen once. The input for sequencing was peripheral blood mononuclear cells (PBMCs), taken before the fourth cycle of nivolumab. These receptors were collected from a human donor with classical Hodgkin lymphoma.

This clone was detected only once. V gene TRBV6-6 combines with J gene TRBJ2-7; D unclear. CDR1 and CDR2 from the germline V gene are MNHNY and SVGAGI (reference sequence). V was cut by 5 bases and J by 4 bases, with 15 bases left in between. The CDR3 covers 14 residues. CDR3 protein: CASSPGLQRYEQYV. The CDR3, as DNA: TGTGCCAGCAGTCCGGGCCTCCAGAGGTACGAGCAGTACGTC.

The chain combines TRBV19 with TRBJ1-2; 7 bases align to TRBD1. Germline V gene data show CDR1 as LNHDA and CDR2 as SQIVND (reference sequence). The CDR3 is 13 residues long. The ends lost 3 bases at V and 2 bases at J; junction bases unmatched: 0. The CDR3 DNA follows: TGTGCCAGTAGTATGGACAGGAACTATGGCTACACCTTC. It yields the protein CASSMDRNYGYTF.

This chain uses TRBV18 with TRBJ2-7, with 10 bases aligning to TRBD2. V shed 6 bases, J shed 3 bases, and the junction held 5 bases outside the gene matches. CDR1 is KGHSH and CDR2 is LQKENI in the germline V gene. This CDR3 has 14 residues. CDR3 residues: CASSPSGRDYEQYF. The CDR3 nucleotides read TGTGCCAGCTCCCCAAGCGGGAGGGACTACGAGCAGTACTTC.

In its sample, this clone was seen a few times. The DNA of the CDR3 is TGTGCCAGCAGTTACGGACCATATAATTCACCCCTCCACTTT. Its translation: CASSYGPYNSPLHF. The rearrangement joins TRBV6-6 to TRBJ1-6; D call uncertain. With 2 bases removed from V and 4 bases from J, the gap between germline ends came to 6 bases. This CDR3 region has 14 residues. Germline V gene lookup returns CDR1 MNHNY and CDR2 SVGAGI (reference sequence).

V gene TRBV5-4 combines with J gene TRBJ2-1; D is perhaps TRBD1 (5 bases). The CDR3 runs to 15 residues. Trimming pared 0 bases from V and 3 bases from J, leaving 10 bases between. Germline values: CDR1 SGHNT, CDR2 YYREEE (reference sequence). The CDR3 protein is CASSLGQPSYNEQFF. The CDR3 coding sequence is TGTGCCAGCAGCTTGGGACAGCCAAGCTACAATGAGCAGTTCTTC.

The chain employs TRBV7-2 and TRBJ1-5; 8 bases are a match to TRBD1. The germline CDR1 and CDR2 sequences are SGHTA and FQGNSA. J was trimmed by 3 bases and V by 3 bases; bases with no gene match: 13. There are 18 residues in the CDR3. The CDR3 region is CASSLLGTGSWANQPQHF. The CDR3, as DNA: TGTGCCAGCAGCTTGCTAGGGACAGGTAGTTGGGCCAATCAGCCCCAGCATTTT.

The J gene is TRBJ1-5, the V gene TRBV4-3, with TRBD1 as a possible D gene (6 bases). The CDR3 consists of 14 residues. V was trimmed by 3 bases and J by 4 bases, leaving 10 bases between them. Per the germline V gene, CDR1 is LGHNA and CDR2 is YSLEER. CDR3 DNA sequence: TGCGCCAGCAGCCATGGACAGACTAATCAGCCCCAGCATTTT. This encodes CASSHGQTNQPQHF.

J is TRBJ2-1 and V is TRBV5-8, with a weak D call TRBD1 (6 bases). The ends were cut back, 4 bases at V and 8 bases at J, with 19 bases in the middle. Germline values: CDR1 SGHTS, CDR2 YDEGEE. This CDR3 is 15 amino acids long. CDR3 region: CASSPGPGVIYEQFF. In DNA, the CDR3 is TGTGCCAGCAGCCCAGGGCCAGGGGTAATCTATGAGCAGTTCTTC.

The rearrangement joins TRBV19 to TRBJ1-1; no firm D call. This CDR3 contains 13 residues. Germline V gene sequence: CDR1 LNHDA, CDR2 SQIVND (reference sequence). V shed 5 bases and J shed 3 bases, with 10 bases lying between them. The CDR3 region has the DNA TGTGCCAGTAGTTACGGACGGGACACTGAAGCTTTCTTT. This codes for CASSYGRDTEAFF.

V and J are TRBV28 and TRBJ2-3; no clear D gene. V was clipped by 3 bases and J by 0 bases, with 10 bases between them. This CDR3 is 15 amino acids long. Germline CDR1 and CDR2: MDHEN and SYDVKM. The CDR3 reads CASSFEAPSTDTQYF. The CDR3 coding sequence is TGTGCCAGCAGTTTCGAAGCGCCTAGCACAGATACGCAGTATTTT.

The V and J genes are TRBV18 and TRBJ1-5, with D perhaps TRBD1 (5 bases). The CDR3 extends over 14 amino acids. With 2 bases removed from V and 5 bases from J, the gap between germline ends came to 10 bases. Germline V lookup: CDR1 KGHSH, CDR2 LQKENI. CDR3 region: CASSPTGSYQPQHF. CDR3 nucleotide sequence: TGTGCCAGCTCACCAACAGGCAGCTATCAGCCCCAGCATTTT.

The chain is built from TRBV9 and TRBJ2-3; 7 bases agree with TRBD1. CDR3 length: 14 amino acids. CDR1 is SGDLS and CDR2 is YYNGEE in the germline V gene. With 3 bases clipped from V and 1 base from J, the junction kept 2 bases outside the gene matches. DNA for the CDR3: TGTGCCAGCAGCGCCGACAGGGGCACAGATACGCAGTATTTT. Translated: CASSADRGTDTQYF. The variable domain in full, completed from reference TRBV9 and TRBJ2-3, reads DSGVTQTPKHLITATGQRVTLRCSPRSGDLSVYWYQQSLDQGLQFLIQYYNGEERAKGNILERFSAQQFPDLHSELNLSSLELGDSALYFCASSADRGTDTQYFGPGTRLTVL.

The V gene is TRBV7-2, the J gene TRBJ1-6; unclear D gene. Trimming removed 2 bases from V and 5 bases from J, with 7 bases in between. CDR1 SGHTA and CDR2 FQGNSA come from the germline V gene. The CDR3 is 14 amino acids. The DNA of the CDR3 is TGTGCCAGCAGCTTAACAGCGGATAATTCACCCCTCCACTTT. This translates into CASSLTADNSPLHF.

The rearrangement joins TRBV7-2 to TRBJ2-5, with D possibly matching TRBD2 (6 bases). Germline CDR1 SGHTA, CDR2 FQGNSA. The CDR3 extends over 15 amino acids. V gave up 1 base and J gave up 1 base, with 10 bases separating them. The CDR3 sequence is CASSLGVGGQETQYF. CDR3 bases: TGTGCCAGCAGCTTAGGGGTGGGAGGCCAAGAGACCCAGTACTTC.

The V call is TRBV19, the J call TRBJ2-2, with D perhaps matching TRBD1 (5 bases). V was trimmed by 1 base and J by 3 bases, leaving 12 bases between them. Germline values: CDR1 LNHDA, CDR2 SQIVND (reference sequence). This CDR3 spans 16 amino acids. CDR3 bases: TGTGCCAGTAGTATAGTGGGTATAGGGGACACCGGGGAGCTGTTTTTT. It specifies CASSIVGIGDTGELFF.

The sample holds a few counts of this clone. The J gene is TRBJ2-1, the V gene TRBV9; maybe TRBD2 (6 bases). Germline V gene lookup returns CDR1 SGDLS and CDR2 YYNGEE. This CDR3 spans 16 amino acids. V was shortened by 2 bases and J by 4 bases, with 16 bases between the two germline ends. Here the CDR3 reads CASSVSAGIGYNEQFF. The CDR3 region has the DNA TGTGCCAGCAGCGTTTCCGCGGGGATTGGGTACAATGAGCAGTTCTTC.

This clone was detected only a few times. The chain carries TRBV6-1 and TRBJ1-5; unclear D gene. Per germline, CDR1 MNHNS and CDR2 SASEGT. V was trimmed by 5 bases and J by 6 bases, leaving 8 bases between them. CDR3 length: 12 residues. The CDR3 is CASSRRTQPQHF. The CDR3 coding sequence is TGTGCCAGCAGTCGCAGGACTCAGCCCCAGCATTTT.

This sequence joins TRBV6-1 and TRBJ1-2; a weak D match, TRBD1 (6 bases). CDR3 size: 14 residues. Trimming left V 2 bases short and J 3 bases short, with 10 bases between. Germline V gene sequence: CDR1 MNHNS, CDR2 SASEGT. CDR3 DNA sequence: TGTGCCAGCAGTGAATTGGGGGGCCACTATGGCTACACCTTC. It codes for CASSELGGHYGYTF.

The chain uses TRBV5-8 and TRBJ1-5, with 7 bases lining up with TRBD1. Germline CDR1 is SGHTS and CDR2 is YDEGEE. The CDR3 is 15 amino acids. Trimming cost V 0 bases and J 2 bases; bases outside gene matches: 2. CDR3 bases: TGTGCCAGCAGCTTGGGACAGGGAGGCAATCAGCCCCAGCATTTT. Encoded protein: CASSLGQGGNQPQHF.

This clone was seen a few times. The CDR3 spells CASSYGQARTDTQYF. The CDR3 coding sequence is TGTGCCAGCAGTTACGGACAGGCACGCACAGATACGCAGTATTTT. The rearrangement uses TRBV6-5 and TRBJ2-3; the match to TRBD1 covers 7 bases. With 2 bases clipped from V and 1 base from J, the junction kept 3 bases outside the gene matches. Germline-derived CDR1 and CDR2 are MNHEY and SVGAGI. The CDR3 contains 15 residues.

The chain uses TRBV6-4 and TRBJ2-3; D call uncertain. Deletions cut 5 bases from V and 8 bases from J, with 14 bases between. From germline, CDR1 is MRHNA and CDR2 SNTAGT. The CDR3 is 13 amino acids. The CDR3 reads CASSPQAPGTQYF. DNA for the CDR3: TGTGCCAGCAGTCCCCAGGCGCCGGGTACGCAGTATTTT.

The genes are TRBV29-1 and TRBJ1-2, with D possibly matching TRBD1 (6 bases). V lost 6 bases and J lost 0, with 8 bases in between. Germline CDR1 is SQVTM and CDR2 is ANQGSEA. This CDR3 region has 12 residues. The CDR3: CSVDSANYGYTF. The CDR3 DNA reads TGCAGCGTGGACAGCGCTAACTATGGCTACACCTTC.

This chain connects TRBV6-1 to TRBJ1-1; 7 bases map to TRBD1. The length of the CDR3 is 14 residues. After removal of 6 bases from V and 0 bases from J, the junction contained 4 bases not matched to a gene. Per germline, CDR1 MNHNS and CDR2 SASEGT. The CDR3 is CASRLTGMNTEAFF. In DNA form, the CDR3 reads TGTGCCAGCAGATTGACAGGGATGAACACTGAAGCTTTCTTT.

Points on this clone: Other DNA sequences in the same sample also yield this CDR3. The V and J genes are TRBV4-1 and TRBJ1-1; D ambiguous. Between the trimmed V and J ends, which lost 4 bases and 5 bases, there was a span of 17 bases. CDR1 and CDR2 (germline): MGHRA, YSYEKL. This CDR3 has 15 residues. CDR3 region: CASSRVRSGGTEAFF. For the CDR3, the DNA is TGCGCCAGCAGCCGGGTCCGGAGTGGAGGGACTGAAGCTTTCTTT.

The rearrangement joins TRBV30 to TRBJ1-4; D not resolved. Germline CDR1 GTSNPN, CDR2 SVGIG (reference sequence). This CDR3 is 11 amino acids long. Trimming took 3 bases from V and 14 from J, leaving 13 bases between them. CDR3 DNA: TGTGCCTGGAGCCCCGACCGGACTCTGTTTTTT. This gives the protein CAWSPDRTLFF.

The chain recombines TRBV7-8 with TRBJ2-1; D is possibly TRBD2 (6 bases). This CDR3 contains 15 residues. The germline gives CDR1 SGHVS, CDR2 FQNEAQ. V lost 5 bases and J 7 bases, leaving 18 bases between the germline ends. In DNA form, the CDR3 reads TGTGCCAGCAGCCCCTCCAATAGCGGACTTAATGAGCAGTTCTTC. Translation gives CASSPSNSGLNEQFF. The full variable domain, with the rest looked up from reference TRBV7-8 and TRBJ2-1, is GAGVSQSPRYKVAKRGQDVALRCDPISGHVSLFWYQQALGQGPEFLTYFQNEAQLDKSGLPSDRFFAERPEGSVSTLKIQRTQQEDSAVYLCASSPSNSGLNEQFFGPGTRLTVL.

V usage is TRBV28 and J usage is TRBJ2-7; 9 bases align to TRBD2. The CDR3 has 18 residues. The V gene's germline CDR1 is MDHEN and CDR2 SYDVKM. V lost 3 bases to trimming and J lost 0 bases; unmatched junction nucleotides: 12. In DNA, the CDR3 is TGTGCCAGCAGTTTTATCGGGCTAGCGGGGCAGAGCTCCTACGAGCAGTACTTC. Translation gives CASSFIGLAGQSSYEQYF. Variable domain in full (rest from reference TRBV28 and TRBJ2-7): DVKVTQSSRYLVKRTGEKVFLECVQDMDHENMFWYRQDPGLGLRLIYFSYDVKMKEKGDIPEGYSVSREKKERFSLILESASTNQTSMYLCASSFIGLAGQSSYEQYFGPGTRLTVT.

CDR3 coding DNA: TGTGCCAGCAGCTTAGGCCAGGGCCGGAAGACTGAAGCTTTCTTT. Encoded protein: CASSLGQGRKTEAFF. The gene calls are TRBV7-2 and TRBJ1-1, with D perhaps TRBD1 (5 bases). Per germline, CDR1 SGHTA and CDR2 FQGNSA. Trimming removed 1 base at V and 5 bases at J, with 14 bases between. The CDR3 has 15 residues.

V is TRBV18 and J is TRBJ1-2; D remains ambiguous. The CDR3 length is 17 residues. CDR1 and CDR2 from the germline V gene are KGHSH and LQKENI. The germline V and J ends were trimmed by 6 bases and 1 base, with 21 bases remaining between them. The chain's CDR3 is CASSLTGPLIDNYGYTF. The CDR3 DNA follows: TGTGCCAGCTCCCTTACCGGACCGCTGATAGATAACTATGGCTACACCTTC.

The chain is built from TRBV7-9 and TRBJ1-1; no firm D call. V shed 0 bases and J shed 0 bases, with 5 bases lying between them. Per germline, CDR1 SEHNR and CDR2 FQNEAQ (reference sequence). CDR3 length: 14 residues. CDR3 residues: CASSLAQMNTEAFF. The CDR3 DNA sequence: TGTGCCAGCAGCTTAGCTCAGATGAACACTGAAGCTTTCTTT.

J is TRBJ2-3 and V is TRBV2; possibly TRBD2 for D (5 bases). V was cut by 6 bases and J by 4 bases, with 11 bases left in between. This CDR3 contains 13 residues. The germline CDR1 and CDR2 sequences are SNHLY and FYNNEI. CDR3 loop: CASRDWASDTQYF. For the CDR3, the DNA is TGTGCCAGCAGGGACTGGGCTTCAGATACGCAGTATTTT.

This sequence joins TRBV7-2 and TRBJ2-5; maybe TRBD1 (5 bases). V was cut by 4 bases and J by 4 bases, with 16 bases left in between. CDR1 is SGHTA and CDR2 is FQGNSA in the germline V gene. The CDR3 runs 15 residues. The CDR3 loop reads CASSSTRVFGETQYF. CDR3 nucleotide sequence: TGTGCCAGCAGCTCCACCAGGGTTTTTGGAGAGACCCAGTACTTC.